The rows below give T cell receptor beta chains drawn from one sample of a study of blood T cell repertoires in COVID-19. Only in-frame clones appear in the TCRdb table, and some are missing; sequencing was by immunoSEQ multiplex PCR. This table has just over 300,000 clones, 85% to 90% appearing once. Sequencing was carried out using PBMCs or T cells enriched from blood (not recorded which). The receptors here all came from a woman in her late teens or twenties with acute COVID-19. Both conserved end residues are part of each CDR3.

j_call: TRBJ1-4; cdr3_length: 15; v_call: TRBV2; cdr3_aa: CASSEGGQGARKLFF
j_call: TRBJ2-7; cdr3_length: 16; v_call: TRBV9; cdr3_aa: CASSPSPGQLILEQYF
j_call: TRBJ1-5; cdr3_length: 17; v_call: TRBV27; cdr3_aa: CASSLGAGVYSNQPQHF
j_call: TRBJ1-1; cdr3_length: 17; v_call: TRBV18; cdr3_aa: CASSKRPTGTGETEAFF
j_call: TRBJ2-1; cdr3_length: 13; v_call: TRBV6-5; cdr3_aa: CASWDGRESEQFF
j_call: TRBJ1-1; cdr3_length: 18; v_call: TRBV21-1; cdr3_aa: CASSKDEGQGRSNTEAFF
j_call: TRBJ2-7; cdr3_length: 13; v_call: TRBV2; cdr3_aa: CASSQGSFYEQYF
j_call: TRBJ1-5; cdr3_length: 18; v_call: TRBV5-8; cdr3_aa: CASSLFSGLRVSNQPQHF
j_call: TRBJ2-1; cdr3_length: 13; v_call: TRBV30; cdr3_aa: CASIPGAYNEQFF
j_call: TRBJ1-5; cdr3_length: 15; v_call: TRBV10-3; cdr3_aa: CAISDHGTLNQPQHF